The sequence of this TCR beta chain was determined in a study of control samples from healthy donors and cancer patients. Some clones are missing from TCRdb's copy, which holds only in-frame ones; the method was immunoSEQ multiplex PCR. The sample shows under 200,000 clones, around 95% of them seen only once. The junction had 11 bases not matched to a gene; V was cut back by 3 bases and J by 6 bases. CDR3 length: 16 amino acids. Germline V gives CDR1 WNHNN, CDR2 SYGVQD (reference sequence). This clonotype was obtained from a woman in her thirties or forties in good health. The J gene is TRBJ2-3, the V gene TRBV10-1; the match to TRBD2 covers 8 bases. The specimen sequenced was blood. The CDR3 reads CASSDFLAGGRDTQYF. The CDR3 nucleotides are TGCGCCAGCAGTGATTTCTTGGCGGGAGGAAGGGATACGCAGTATTTT.